This paragraph reports one T cell receptor beta chain. Its antigen is as yet unknown. The time point here: naive CD8 control sorted from an acute-time-point sample. The data were taken from a study of CD8 T cells in acute hepatitis C reinfection. Study context: CD8+ T cells recognizing the HCV NS3-1073 epitope were profiled acutely and after viral clearance. The study's findings and limits: TRBV04 and TRBV06 were preferentially used in all groups, not explained by naive pool overrepresentation.

The CDR3 is made up of 16 amino acids. With 5 bases clipped from V and 10 bases from J, the junction kept 15 bases outside the gene matches. CDR1 and CDR2 from the germline V gene are MGHRA and YSYEKL. Assay used: immunoSEQ multiplex PCR; TCRdb lists only in-frame clones, some missing. Among 38,000 or so clones listed, around nine tenths were seen once. Specimen: naive CD8+ T cells from PBMCs. The sequence was collected from a man between 25 and 39 years old with chronic hepatitis C. The chain carries TRBV4-1 and TRBJ2-1; TRBD2 matches 9 bases. Here the CDR3 reads CASSLEGASGKQEQFF. CDR3 DNA sequence: TGCGCCAGCAGCTTAGAGGGGGCTAGCGGGAAACAAGAGCAGTTCTTC.